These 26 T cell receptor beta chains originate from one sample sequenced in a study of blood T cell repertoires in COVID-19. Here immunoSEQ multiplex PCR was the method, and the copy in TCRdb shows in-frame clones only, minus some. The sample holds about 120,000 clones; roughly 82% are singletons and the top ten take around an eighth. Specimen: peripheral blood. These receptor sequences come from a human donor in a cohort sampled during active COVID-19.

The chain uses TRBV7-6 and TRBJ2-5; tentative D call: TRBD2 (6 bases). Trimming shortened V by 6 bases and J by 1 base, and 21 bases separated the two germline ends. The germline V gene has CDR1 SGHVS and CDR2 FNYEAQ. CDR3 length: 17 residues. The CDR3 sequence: CASSLTSFPSIQETQYF. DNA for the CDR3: TGTGCCAGCAGTTTAACTAGCTTCCCCTCCATCCAAGAGACCCAGTACTTC.

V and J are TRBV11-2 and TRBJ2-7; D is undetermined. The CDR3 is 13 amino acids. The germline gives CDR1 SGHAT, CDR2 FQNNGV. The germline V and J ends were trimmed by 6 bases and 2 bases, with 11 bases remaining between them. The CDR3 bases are TGTGCCAGCAGACGAGACTCCACCTACGAGCAGTACTTC. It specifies CASRRDSTYEQYF.

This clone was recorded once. The CDR3, as DNA: TGTGCCAGCAGTTACTCCCACACAGATACGCAGTATTTT. Its translation is CASSYSHTDTQYF. This chain connects TRBV6-6 to TRBJ2-3; D gene unclear. Germline CDR1 reads MNHNY; CDR2 reads SVGAGI (reference sequence). CDR3 length equals 13 residues. Trimming pared 0 bases from V and 2 bases from J, leaving 3 bases between.

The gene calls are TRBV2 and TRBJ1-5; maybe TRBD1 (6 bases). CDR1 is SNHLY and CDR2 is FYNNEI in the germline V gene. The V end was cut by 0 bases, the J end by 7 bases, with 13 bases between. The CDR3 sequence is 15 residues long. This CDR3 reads CASSEAWTARQPQHF. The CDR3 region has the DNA TGTGCCAGCAGTGAAGCGTGGACAGCGCGCCAGCCCCAGCATTTT.

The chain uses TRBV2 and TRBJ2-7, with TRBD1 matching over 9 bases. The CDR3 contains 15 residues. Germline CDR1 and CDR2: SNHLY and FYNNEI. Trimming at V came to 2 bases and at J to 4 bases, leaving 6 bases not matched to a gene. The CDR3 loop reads CASSERTGVNYEQYF. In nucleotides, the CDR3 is TGTGCCAGCAGTGAACGGACAGGGGTGAATTACGAGCAGTACTTC.

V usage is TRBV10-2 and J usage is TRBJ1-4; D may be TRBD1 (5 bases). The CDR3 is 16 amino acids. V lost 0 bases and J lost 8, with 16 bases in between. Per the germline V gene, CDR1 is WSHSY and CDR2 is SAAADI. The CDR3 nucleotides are TGCGCCAGCAGTGAGTCTCGCGGGGAGGGACGGGAAAAACTGTTTTTT. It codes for CASSESRGEGREKLFF.

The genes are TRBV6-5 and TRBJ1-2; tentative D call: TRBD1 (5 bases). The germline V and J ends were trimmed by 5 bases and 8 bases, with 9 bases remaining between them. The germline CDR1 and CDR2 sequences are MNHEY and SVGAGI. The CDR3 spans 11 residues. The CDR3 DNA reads TGTGCCAGCAGTCAGGGAGGCGGCTACACCTTC. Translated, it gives CASSQGGGYTF.

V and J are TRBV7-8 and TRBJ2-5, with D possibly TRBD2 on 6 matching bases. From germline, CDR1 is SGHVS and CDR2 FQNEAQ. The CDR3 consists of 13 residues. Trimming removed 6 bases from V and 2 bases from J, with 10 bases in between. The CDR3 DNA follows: TGTGCCAGCAGTGGCGGGAAGCAAGAGACCCAGTACTTC. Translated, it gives CASSGGKQETQYF.

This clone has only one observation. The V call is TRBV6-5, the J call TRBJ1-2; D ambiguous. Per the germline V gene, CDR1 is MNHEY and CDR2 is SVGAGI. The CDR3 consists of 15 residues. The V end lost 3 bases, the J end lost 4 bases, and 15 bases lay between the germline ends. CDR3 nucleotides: TGTGCCAGCAGTTATAGCGAGAATCAACTCTATGGCTACACCTTC. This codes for CASSYSENQLYGYTF.

In nucleotides, the CDR3 is TGTGCCAGCAGTTCCCTGGCAGGGGCTTTAGATACGCAGTATTTT. Translation: CASSSLAGALDTQYF. The rearrangement joins TRBV27 to TRBJ2-3; D is possibly TRBD1 (6 bases). The germline V gene has CDR1 MNHEY and CDR2 SMNVEV (reference sequence). There are 15 residues in the CDR3. The V and J ends lost 4 bases and 5 bases respectively, with 16 bases between them.

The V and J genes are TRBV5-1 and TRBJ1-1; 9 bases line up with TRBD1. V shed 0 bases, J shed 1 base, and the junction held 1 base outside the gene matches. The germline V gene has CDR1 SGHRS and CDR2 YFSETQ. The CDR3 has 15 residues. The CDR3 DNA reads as TGCGCCAGCAGCTTGGGGACAGGGGAGAACACTGAAGCTTTCTTT. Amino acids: CASSLGTGENTEAFF. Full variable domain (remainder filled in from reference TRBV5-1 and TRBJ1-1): KAGVTQTPRYLIKTRGQQVTLSCSPISGHRSVSWYQQTPGQGLQFLFEYFSETQRNKGNFPGRFSGRQFSNSRSEMNVSTLELGDSALYLCASSLGTGENTEAFFGQGTRLTVV.

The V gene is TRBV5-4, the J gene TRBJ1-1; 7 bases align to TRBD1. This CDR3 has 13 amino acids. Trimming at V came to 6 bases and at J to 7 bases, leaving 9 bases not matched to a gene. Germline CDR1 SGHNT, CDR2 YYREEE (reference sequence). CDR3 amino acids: CASTRQGGNEAFF. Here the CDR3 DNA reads TGTGCCAGCACCCGACAGGGTGGTAATGAAGCTTTCTTT.

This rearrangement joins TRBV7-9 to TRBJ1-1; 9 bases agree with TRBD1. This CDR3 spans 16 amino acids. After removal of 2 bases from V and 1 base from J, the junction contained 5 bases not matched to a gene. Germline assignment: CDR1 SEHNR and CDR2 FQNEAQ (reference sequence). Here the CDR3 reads CASSLREQGANTEAFF. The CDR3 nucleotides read TGTGCCAGCAGCTTAAGGGAACAGGGGGCGAACACTGAAGCTTTCTTT.

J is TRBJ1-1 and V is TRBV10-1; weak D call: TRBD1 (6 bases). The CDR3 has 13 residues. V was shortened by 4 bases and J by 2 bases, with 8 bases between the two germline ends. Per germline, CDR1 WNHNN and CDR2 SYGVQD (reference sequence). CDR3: CASSGQENTEAFF. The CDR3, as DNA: TGCGCCAGCAGTGGACAGGAAAACACTGAAGCTTTCTTT.

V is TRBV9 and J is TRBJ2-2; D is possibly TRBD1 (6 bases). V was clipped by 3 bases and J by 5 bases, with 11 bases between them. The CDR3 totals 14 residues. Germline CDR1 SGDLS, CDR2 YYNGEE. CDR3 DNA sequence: TGTGCCAGCAGCGGGAGGACAGATACCGGGGAGCTGTTTTTT. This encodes CASSGRTDTGELFF.

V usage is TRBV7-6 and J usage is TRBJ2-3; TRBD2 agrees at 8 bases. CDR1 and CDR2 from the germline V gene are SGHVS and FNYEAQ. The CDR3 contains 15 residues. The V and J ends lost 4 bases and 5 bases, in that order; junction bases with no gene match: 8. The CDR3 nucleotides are TGTGCCAGCAGCTCCGGGACTAGAAGGGGAGATACGCAGTATTTT. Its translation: CASSSGTRRGDTQYF. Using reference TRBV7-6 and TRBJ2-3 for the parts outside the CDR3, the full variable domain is GAGVSQSPRYKVTKRGQDVALRCDPISGHVSLYWYRQALGQGPEFLTYFNYEAQQDKSGLPNDRFSAERPEGSISTLTIQRTEQRDSAMYRCASSSGTRRGDTQYFGPGTRLTVL.

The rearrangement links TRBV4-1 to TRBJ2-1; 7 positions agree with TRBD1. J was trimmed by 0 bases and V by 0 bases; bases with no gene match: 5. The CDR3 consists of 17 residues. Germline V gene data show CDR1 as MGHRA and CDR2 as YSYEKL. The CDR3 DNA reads TGCGCCAGCAGCCAAGACAACAGGGGAAGCTCCTACAATGAGCAGTTCTTC. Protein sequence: CASSQDNRGSSYNEQFF.

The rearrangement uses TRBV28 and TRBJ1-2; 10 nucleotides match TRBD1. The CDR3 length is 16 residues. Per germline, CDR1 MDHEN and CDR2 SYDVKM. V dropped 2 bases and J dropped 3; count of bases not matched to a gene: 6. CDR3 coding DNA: TGTGCCAGCAGTTTACGGGACAGGGGATGGTACTATGGCTACACCTTC. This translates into CASSLRDRGWYYGYTF.

The CDR3 bases are TGTGCCAGCAGTCCCCTAGGACAGGGGGCGAATGGCTACACCTTC. It specifies CASSPLGQGANGYTF. The chain employs TRBV6-5 and TRBJ1-2, with TRBD1 identical over 11 bases. CDR1 and CDR2 from the germline V gene are MNHEY and SVGAGI. Unmatched junction bases numbered 8, after V lost 5 bases and J lost 6 bases. The CDR3 is made up of 15 amino acids.

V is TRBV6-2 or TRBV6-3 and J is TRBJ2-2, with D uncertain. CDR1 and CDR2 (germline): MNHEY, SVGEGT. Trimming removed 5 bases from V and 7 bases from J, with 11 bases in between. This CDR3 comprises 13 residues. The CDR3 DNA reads TGTGCCAGCAGTACCCTAGAGTTCGGGGAGCTGTTTTTT. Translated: CASSTLEFGELFF.

CDR3 protein: CASSPNRVTVDEQFF. CDR3 nucleotides: TGTGCCAGCAGTCCGAACAGGGTAACTGTGGATGAGCAGTTCTTC. J is TRBJ2-1 and V is TRBV6-5, with TRBD1 as a possible D gene (6 bases). Trimming shortened V by 5 bases and J by 8 bases, and 19 bases separated the two germline ends. The CDR3 loop spans 15 amino acids. In germline, CDR1 is MNHEY, CDR2 SVGAGI.

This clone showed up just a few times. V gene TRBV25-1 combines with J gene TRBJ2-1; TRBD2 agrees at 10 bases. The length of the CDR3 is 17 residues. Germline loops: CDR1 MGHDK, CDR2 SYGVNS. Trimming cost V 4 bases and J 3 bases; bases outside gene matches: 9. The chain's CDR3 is CASSGLAGAMFYNEQFF. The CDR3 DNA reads TGTGCCAGCAGTGGGCTAGCGGGGGCAATGTTCTACAATGAGCAGTTCTTC.

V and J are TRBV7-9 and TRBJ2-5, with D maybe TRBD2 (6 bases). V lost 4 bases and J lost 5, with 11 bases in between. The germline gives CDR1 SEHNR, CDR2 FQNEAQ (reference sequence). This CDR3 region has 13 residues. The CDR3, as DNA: TGTGCCAGCAGCTCCGGGACTTGGGAGACCCAGTACTTC. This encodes CASSSGTWETQYF.

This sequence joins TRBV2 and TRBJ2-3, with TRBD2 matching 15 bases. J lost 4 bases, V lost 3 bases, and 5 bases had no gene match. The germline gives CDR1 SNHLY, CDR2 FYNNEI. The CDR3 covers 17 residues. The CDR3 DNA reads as TGTGCCAGCAGTGAGGGACTAGCGGGGGGCCAGGCAGATACGCAGTATTTT. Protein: CASSEGLAGGQADTQYF.

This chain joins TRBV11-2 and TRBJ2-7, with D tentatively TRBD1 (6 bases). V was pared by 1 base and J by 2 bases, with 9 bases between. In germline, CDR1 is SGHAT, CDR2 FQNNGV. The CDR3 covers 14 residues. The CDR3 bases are TGTGCCAGCAGCTTAGCTCACAGGGCCTACGAGCAGTACTTC. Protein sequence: CASSLAHRAYEQYF.

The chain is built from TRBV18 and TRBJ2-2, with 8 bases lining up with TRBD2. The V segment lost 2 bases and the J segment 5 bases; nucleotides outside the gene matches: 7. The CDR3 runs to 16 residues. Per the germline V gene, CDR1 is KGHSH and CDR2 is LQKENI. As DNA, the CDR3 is TGTGCCAGCTCACCAAACAAAGCGGGGGAGACCGGGGAGCTGTTTTTT. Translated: CASSPNKAGETGELFF.